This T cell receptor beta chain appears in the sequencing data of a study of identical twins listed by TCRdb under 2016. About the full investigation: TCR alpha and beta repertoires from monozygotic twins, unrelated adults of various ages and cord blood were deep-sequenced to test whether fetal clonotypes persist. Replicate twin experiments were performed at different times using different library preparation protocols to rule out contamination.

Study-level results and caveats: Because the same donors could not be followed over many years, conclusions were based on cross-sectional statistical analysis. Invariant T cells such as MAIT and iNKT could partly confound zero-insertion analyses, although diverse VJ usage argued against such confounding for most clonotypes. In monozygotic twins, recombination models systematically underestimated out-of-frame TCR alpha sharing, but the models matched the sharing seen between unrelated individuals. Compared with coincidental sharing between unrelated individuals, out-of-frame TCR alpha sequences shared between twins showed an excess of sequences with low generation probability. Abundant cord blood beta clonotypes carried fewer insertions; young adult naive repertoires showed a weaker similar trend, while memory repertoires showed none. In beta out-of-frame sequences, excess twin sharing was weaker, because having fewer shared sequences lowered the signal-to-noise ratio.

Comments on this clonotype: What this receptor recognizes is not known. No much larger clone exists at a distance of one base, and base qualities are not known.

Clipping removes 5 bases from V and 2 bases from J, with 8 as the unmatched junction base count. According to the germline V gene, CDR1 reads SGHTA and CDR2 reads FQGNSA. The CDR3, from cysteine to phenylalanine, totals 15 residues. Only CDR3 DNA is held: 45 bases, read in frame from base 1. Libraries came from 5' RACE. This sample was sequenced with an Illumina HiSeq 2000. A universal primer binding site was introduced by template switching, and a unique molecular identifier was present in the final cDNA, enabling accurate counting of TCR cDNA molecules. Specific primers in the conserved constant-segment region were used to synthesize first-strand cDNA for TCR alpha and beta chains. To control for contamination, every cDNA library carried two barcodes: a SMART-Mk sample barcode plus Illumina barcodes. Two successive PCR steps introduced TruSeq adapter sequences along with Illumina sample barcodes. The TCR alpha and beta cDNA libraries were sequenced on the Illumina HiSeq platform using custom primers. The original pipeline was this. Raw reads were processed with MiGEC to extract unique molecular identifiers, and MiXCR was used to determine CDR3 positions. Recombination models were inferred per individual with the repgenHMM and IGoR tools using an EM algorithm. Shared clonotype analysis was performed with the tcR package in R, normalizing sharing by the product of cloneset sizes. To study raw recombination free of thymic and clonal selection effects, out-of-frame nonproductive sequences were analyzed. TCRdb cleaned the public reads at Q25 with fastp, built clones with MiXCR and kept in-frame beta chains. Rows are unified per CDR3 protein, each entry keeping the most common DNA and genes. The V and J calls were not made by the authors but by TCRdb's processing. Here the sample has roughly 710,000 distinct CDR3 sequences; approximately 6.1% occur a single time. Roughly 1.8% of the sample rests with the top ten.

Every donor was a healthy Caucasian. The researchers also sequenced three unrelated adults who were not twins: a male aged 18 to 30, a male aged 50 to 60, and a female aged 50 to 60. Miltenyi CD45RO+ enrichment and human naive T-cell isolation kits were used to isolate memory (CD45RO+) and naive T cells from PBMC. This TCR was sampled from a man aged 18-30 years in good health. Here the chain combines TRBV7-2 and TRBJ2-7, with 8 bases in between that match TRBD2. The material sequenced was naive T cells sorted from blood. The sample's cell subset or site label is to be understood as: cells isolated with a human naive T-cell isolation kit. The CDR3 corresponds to CASSPVAGTTYEQYF. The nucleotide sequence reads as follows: TGTGCCAGCAGCCCAGTAGCGGGAACCACCTACGAGCAGTACTTC. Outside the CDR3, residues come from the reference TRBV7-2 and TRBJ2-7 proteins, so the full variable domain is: GAGVSQSPSNKVTEKGKDVELRCDPISGHTALYWYRQSLGQGLEFLIYFQGNSAPDKSGLPSDRFSAERTGGSVSTLTIQRTQQEDSAVYLCASSPVAGTTYEQYFGPGTRLTVT.